Below are 24 T cell receptor beta chains sequenced from a single sample in a study of OX40 agonist ivuxolimab in advanced cancers. Here immunoSEQ multiplex PCR was the method, and the copy in TCRdb shows in-frame clones only, minus some. The sample lists about 64,000 clones, about 89% seen once, with approximately 5% in the top ten. This material consisted of CD4+ or CD8+ T cells sorted from blood, taken in a trial of the OX40 agonist ivuxolimab. The receptors were sampled from an adult with an advanced solid tumor such as melanoma, head and neck, liver or kidney cancer.

V gene TRBV10-1 combines with J gene TRBJ1-2; no clear D. The CDR3 consists of 17 residues. V was cut by 2 bases and J by 6 bases, with 22 bases left in between. The germline V gene has CDR1 WNHNN and CDR2 SYGVQD (reference sequence). The CDR3 here is CASSERPLAGKENGYTF. Here the CDR3 DNA reads TGCGCCAGCAGTGAGCGTCCCCTCGCGGGGAAGGAGAATGGCTACACCTTC.

This clone has a single count. The V call is TRBV19, the J call TRBJ2-3, with D perhaps given as TRBD1 or TRBD2 (5 bases each). The CDR3 sequence is 13 residues long. V lost 5 bases and J 6 bases, leaving 12 bases between the germline ends. Per the germline V gene, CDR1 is LNHDA and CDR2 is SQIVND (reference sequence). CDR3 sequence (DNA): TGTGCCAGTAGTGGGGACCGGTTGGATACGCAGTATTTT. Its protein product is CASSGDRLDTQYF.

CDR3 coding DNA: TGTGCCAGCAGTGAAAGAGGACACCCCTACGAGCAGTACTTC. Translation gives CASSERGHPYEQYF. The V call is TRBV25-1, the J call TRBJ2-7, with D tentatively TRBD1 (5 bases). Germline V CDR1 and CDR2: MGHDK, SYGVNS. This CDR3 has 14 amino acids. With 2 bases removed from V and 2 bases from J, the gap between germline ends came to 10 bases.

This chain joins TRBV5-1 and TRBJ2-2; D is perhaps TRBD2 (6 bases). Germline V gene data show CDR1 as SGHRS and CDR2 as YFSETQ. The V gene lost 4 bases and the J gene lost 3 bases, with 16 bases spanning the gap. This CDR3 has 16 amino acids. The CDR3 nucleotides are TGCGCCAGCAGCGGGGGACTTACAAGGGACACCGGGGAGCTGTTTTTT. Its protein is CASSGGLTRDTGELFF.

This chain connects TRBV5-5 to TRBJ1-5; no reliable D call. CDR3 length: 14 residues. Trimming shortened V by 1 base and J by 8 bases, and 13 bases separated the two germline ends. The germline V gene encodes CDR1 SGHKS and CDR2 YYEKEE (reference sequence). CDR3 coding DNA: TGTGCCAGCAGCTTGTCTGCCCGGGAGGAGCCCCAGCATTTT. The encoded protein is CASSLSAREEPQHF.

Remarks on this clone: Other DNA sequences from this sample encode an identical CDR3 as well. The rearrangement joins TRBV7-2 to TRBJ2-5; D perhaps matches TRBD2 (5 bases). This CDR3 contains 13 residues. Germline V lookup: CDR1 SGHTA, CDR2 FQGNSA. With 5 bases removed from V and 2 bases from J, the gap between germline ends came to 9 bases. The CDR3, as DNA: TGTGCCAGCAGCCGCCGGACTCAAGAGACCCAGTACTTC. Encoded protein: CASSRRTQETQYF.

The chain recombines TRBV7-8 with TRBJ1-6; 8 bases are a match to TRBD1. Per germline, CDR1 SGHVS and CDR2 FQNEAQ. The CDR3 is 17 amino acids. The V gene end was trimmed by 5 bases and the J gene end by 2 bases; junction bases not matched to a gene: 8. CDR3 amino acids: CASSLADRGTYNSPLHF. CDR3 nucleotides: TGTGCCAGCAGCCTCGCCGACAGGGGCACCTATAATTCACCCCTCCACTTT.

CDR3 sequence reads: CASSRDINTEAFF. The CDR3 nucleotides are TGTGCCAGCAGCCGGGACATAAACACTGAAGCTTTCTTT. V gene TRBV6-4 combines with J gene TRBJ1-1; D perhaps matches TRBD1 (6 bases). V lost 6 bases to trimming and J lost 2 bases, with 10 bases between them. Germline CDR1 and CDR2: MRHNA and SNTAGT. This CDR3 comprises 13 residues.

The rearrangement joins TRBV15 to TRBJ2-7, with D perhaps given as TRBD1 or TRBD2 (5 bases each). Germline V lookup: CDR1 LNHNV, CDR2 YYDKDF (reference sequence). The V end was cut by 1 base, the J end by 2 bases, with 9 bases between. The CDR3 loop spans 14 amino acids. This CDR3 is CATSRAGTTYEQYF. In DNA, the CDR3 is TGTGCCACCAGCAGAGCCGGGACGACCTACGAGCAGTACTTC.

V is TRBV19 and J is TRBJ1-2, with D possibly being TRBD1 (6 bases). The length of the CDR3 is 14 residues. Germline lookup yields CDR1 LNHDA and CDR2 SQIVND (reference sequence). Trimming took off 7 bases at V and 5 bases at J, with 17 bases between the two ends. DNA for the CDR3: TGTGCCAGTATCCCCCCCGGACAGCCTTATGGCTACACCTTC. This sequence encodes CASIPPGQPYGYTF.

The chain combines TRBV7-9 with TRBJ1-4, with D unclear. The CDR3 spans 13 residues. Deletions cut 3 bases from V and 4 bases from J, with 6 bases between. CDR1 SEHNR and CDR2 FQNEAQ come from the germline V gene (reference sequence). CDR3 in DNA: TGTGCCAGCAGCTTGAGAATTAATGAAAAACTGTTTTTT. Protein sequence: CASSLRINEKLFF.

V and J are TRBV6-1 and TRBJ1-2; TRBD1 is a possible D gene (6 bases). Looked up from germline, CDR1 is MNHNS and CDR2 is SASEGT. Trimming removed 3 bases from V and 10 bases from J, with 27 bases in between. The CDR3 extends over 17 amino acids. CDR3 coding DNA: TGTGCCAGCAGTGACTTTAGTGGGGGACACGGGGACGGATCCTACACCTTC. This translates into CASSDFSGGHGDGSYTF.

The chain joins TRBV7-8 to TRBJ1-5, with unresolved D. The closer fit of TRBJ2-3 to the DNA end suggests the J call may be wrong. The CDR3 contains 15 residues. The germline gives CDR1 SGHVS, CDR2 FQNEAQ. Here the CDR3 DNA reads TGTGCCAGCAGCGCCAGATTCAATAGCAATCAGCCCCAGTATTTT. This encodes CASSARFNSNQPQYF.

The chain joins TRBV25-1 to TRBJ2-3; 8 bases are shared with TRBD2. From germline, CDR1 is MGHDK and CDR2 SYGVNS. This CDR3 spans 17 amino acids. J lost 3 bases, V lost 5 bases, and 13 bases had no gene match. The CDR3 region is CASSPSPPSGRTDTQYF. The CDR3 bases are TGTGCCAGCAGTCCTTCACCCCCCAGCGGGAGAACAGATACGCAGTATTTT.

The V and J genes are TRBV28 and TRBJ2-1; TRBD1 or TRBD2 may be the D gene (6 bases each). V lost 6 bases to trimming and J lost 2 bases, with 11 bases between them. There are 14 residues in the CDR3. Germline V gene data show CDR1 as MDHEN and CDR2 as SYDVKM. The CDR3 here is CASSGGGTYNEQFF. CDR3 in DNA: TGTGCCAGCAGCGGGGGCGGGACCTACAATGAGCAGTTCTTC. The whole variable domain, filled in from reference TRBV28 and TRBJ2-1, reads DVKVTQSSRYLVKRTGEKVFLECVQDMDHENMFWYRQDPGLGLRLIYFSYDVKMKEKGDIPEGYSVSREKKERFSLILESASTNQTSMYLCASSGGGTYNEQFFGPGTRLTVL.

This clone was seen only once. The gene calls are TRBV28 and TRBJ1-5; 9 bases fit TRBD1. The CDR3 has 13 amino acids. J lost 4 bases, V lost 8 bases, and 3 bases had no gene match. CDR1 and CDR2 from the germline V gene are MDHEN and SYDVKM. DNA of the CDR3: TGTGCCAGCTCCGGGACAGGGAATCAGCCCCAGCATTTT. The encoded protein is CASSGTGNQPQHF. Combining the CDR3 with reference TRBV28 and TRBJ1-5 gives the whole variable domain DVKVTQSSRYLVKRTGEKVFLECVQDMDHENMFWYRQDPGLGLRLIYFSYDVKMKEKGDIPEGYSVSREKKERFSLILESASTNQTSMYLCASSGTGNQPQHFGDGTRLSIL.

The V and J genes are TRBV30 and TRBJ2-7; possibly TRBD1 or TRBD2 for D (6 bases each). This CDR3 spans 16 amino acids. Per germline, CDR1 GTSNPN and CDR2 SVGIG (reference sequence). The V and J ends lost 4 bases and 1 base respectively, with 20 bases between them. CDR3: CAWTPPGSRGSYEQYF. The DNA of the CDR3 is TGTGCCTGGACTCCCCCCGGGAGCAGGGGATCCTACGAGCAGTACTTC.

The chain uses TRBV29-1 and TRBJ2-1; 9 nucleotides line up with TRBD1. With V trimmed by 4 bases and J by 8 bases, 9 bases remained unmatched. The CDR3 runs 14 residues. CDR1 and CDR2 from the germline V gene are SQVTM and ANQGSEA. CDR3 sequence (DNA): TGCAGCGTTGGGGCCCTCGGGACAGGGTATGAGCAGTTCTTC. This gives the protein CSVGALGTGYEQFF.

The chain carries TRBV7-2 and TRBJ2-1; the D is unclear. CDR3 length equals 13 residues. CDR1 is SGHTA, CDR2 FQGNSA, per germline. V was clipped by 5 bases and J by 4 bases, with 9 bases between them. The CDR3 DNA reads TGTGCCAGCAGCCGGCAGAGGTACAATGAGCAGTTCTTC. Translating gives CASSRQRYNEQFF.

V and J are TRBV30 and TRBJ1-4; a possible D gene is TRBD1 (6 bases). The V and J ends lost 5 bases and 3 bases respectively, with 16 bases between them. The CDR3 loop spans 15 amino acids. Germline assignment: CDR1 GTSNPN and CDR2 SVGIG (reference sequence). The CDR3 region is CAWGPGGSANEKLFF. The CDR3, as DNA: TGTGCCTGGGGCCCCGGGGGCTCGGCTAATGAAAAACTGTTTTTT.

The CDR3 sequence: CASSEQGSGYGYTF. For the CDR3, the DNA is TGTGCCAGCAGCGAACAGGGATCGGGCTATGGCTACACCTTC. The chain links TRBV7-3 to TRBJ1-2, with D possibly matching TRBD1 (6 bases). Germline CDR1 reads SGHTA; CDR2 reads FQGTGA. The V end lost 5 bases, the J end lost 4 bases, and 14 bases lay between the germline ends. The length of the CDR3 is 14 residues.

DNA of the CDR3: TGTGCCAGCAGTTACGGTGGAGGCTACACCTTC. Translating gives CASSYGGGYTF. This chain connects TRBV6-5 to TRBJ1-2; D not resolved. Trimming removed 2 bases from V and 8 bases from J, with 6 bases in between. Germline V gene sequence: CDR1 MNHEY, CDR2 SVGAGI. CDR3 length: 11 residues.

The rearrangement joins TRBV7-3 to TRBJ2-7, with 10 bases aligning to TRBD2. Germline V lookup: CDR1 SGHTA, CDR2 FQGTGA. This CDR3 spans 15 amino acids. The junction had 6 bases not matched to a gene; V was cut back by 5 bases and J by 2 bases. Here the CDR3 reads CASSPRAGGPYEQYF. The CDR3 DNA reads as TGTGCCAGCAGCCCTCGAGCGGGAGGGCCCTACGAGCAGTACTTC.

The CDR3 loop reads CASSPSSAGTEAFF. CDR3 nucleotide sequence: TGTGCCAGCTCACCAAGTTCGGCAGGGACTGAAGCTTTCTTT. The chain uses TRBV18 and TRBJ1-1; a possible D gene is TRBD1 (5 bases). The V and J ends lost 2 bases and 5 bases respectively, with 12 bases between them. The CDR3 covers 14 residues. Germline V gives CDR1 KGHSH, CDR2 LQKENI.